What follows describes a single TCR beta chain. Its specificity is unknown. TCRdb called the RT-PCR reads again in MiXCR, with one record for every CDR3 protein. The sample yields 450,000 to 600,000 distinct CDR3 sequences, approximately 16% seen once. V lost 5 bases and J lost 4; bases outside the gene matches: 7. The CDR3 spans 14 residues. The germline V gene encodes CDR1 SQVTM and CDR2 ANQGSEA. This record comes from a study of response to subunit inactivated influenza vaccine. Study-wide points: Authors suggested seasonal influenza vaccinations each recruit few new T cells.

The receptor was isolated from a man between 50 and 69 years old who received an inactivated influenza vaccine. The chain is built from TRBV29-1 and TRBJ1-5, with 8 bases fitting TRBD1. Specimen: CD4+ T cells sorted from PBMCs, collected 23 months after vaccination. The CDR3 spells CSVSQGVRNQPQHF. The CDR3 coding sequence is TGCAGCGTTTCACAGGGGGTCCGGAATCAGCCCCAGCATTTT.